This T cell receptor (beta chain) is from a study of T cells in narcolepsy. Study as a whole: Healthy controls were enrolled alongside patients with narcolepsy type 1 or type 2.

Some clones are missing from TCRdb's copy, which holds only in-frame ones; the method was immunoSEQ multiplex PCR. In the table there are 25,000 to 35,000 clones, around 86% of which are singletons. Remarks on this clone: Its antigen is unidentified.

Study conclusions and caveats: No autoreactive T cell clone sequences appeared in some memory CD4+ repertoires. Autoreactive clonotypes reportedly recurred in blood of same and different patients, not controls. Same-patient CSF and blood CD4+ T cell clonotypes included HCRT-specific and TRIB2-specific autoreactive ones.

The germline V gene encodes CDR1 SGHRS and CDR2 YFSETQ. The length of the CDR3 is 14 residues. V gave up 1 base and J gave up 11 bases, with 15 bases separating them. The chain uses TRBV5-1 and TRBJ1-4; tentative D call: TRBD1 (5 bases). The TCR comes from a human donor with narcolepsy. The specimen was CD45RA- memory CD4+ T cells from PBMCs. CDR3 DNA: TGCGCCAGCAGCTTGTTTGGGCAGGGTGACAAACTGTTTTTT. Translating gives CASSLFGQGDKLFF.